Listed below are T cell receptor beta chains from one sample, sequenced in a study of PD-1 blockade in mismatch repair-deficient tumors. Generated by immunoSEQ multiplex PCR, the TCRdb table keeps only in-frame clones and is missing some. Of some 100,000 clones listed, 70% to 85% are singletons. Sequencing used peripheral blood, obtained about eight months after starting pembrolizumab. These receptor sequences come from an adult with mismatch repair-deficient cancer. Both conserved end residues are part of each CDR3. D genes are given only for firm matches. Rows may omit the clone size; those that give it use once, few, many or a size class.

J gene: TRBJ2-7; D gene: .; clone size: once; V gene: TRBV28; CDR3 protein: CASYLDPYEQYF; CDR3 DNA: TGTGCCAGCTACCTCGACCCATACGAGCAGTACTTC
J gene: TRBJ2-2; D gene: TRBD2; clone size: .; V gene: TRBV5-1; CDR3 protein: CASSPSGRNTGELFF; CDR3 DNA: TGCGCCAGCAGCCCTAGCGGGAGAAACACCGGGGAGCTGTTTTTT
J gene: TRBJ2-5; D gene: TRBD2; clone size: once; V gene: TRBV5-6; CDR3 protein: CASSRGLAGGQETQYF; CDR3 DNA: TGTGCCAGCAGCAGGGGACTAGCGGGAGGTCAAGAGACCCAGTACTTC
J gene: TRBJ2-7; D gene: .; clone size: .; V gene: TRBV27; CDR3 protein: CASSSAIRISYEQYF; CDR3 DNA: TGTGCCAGCAGTTCCGCCATCAGGATCTCCTACGAGCAGTACTTC
J gene: TRBJ2-1; D gene: .; clone size: .; V gene: TRBV5-4; CDR3 protein: CASSPRDGPVNEQFF; CDR3 DNA: TGTGCCAGCAGCCCACGGGACGGGCCGGTCAATGAGCAGTTCTTC
J gene: TRBJ2-1; D gene: TRBD1; clone size: .; V gene: TRBV19; CDR3 protein: CASRPGQGFSQFF; CDR3 DNA: TGTGCCAGTAGACCGGGACAGGGGTTCTCACAGTTCTTC
J gene: TRBJ1-2; D gene: .; clone size: many; V gene: TRBV5-8; CDR3 protein: CASSFGTGNYGYTF; CDR3 DNA: TGTGCCAGCAGCTTCGGGACGGGGAACTATGGCTACACCTTC
J gene: TRBJ1-2; D gene: .; clone size: .; V gene: TRBV11-2; CDR3 protein: CASSPGGTSGYGYTF; CDR3 DNA: TGTGCCAGCAGCCCCGGGGGGACATCCGGCTATGGCTACACCTTC
J gene: TRBJ1-5; D gene: .; clone size: once; V gene: TRBV7-5; CDR3 protein: CARSLAQTEEQPQHF; CDR3 DNA: TGTGCCAGAAGCTTAGCGCAAACAGAGGAGCAGCCCCAGCATTTT
J gene: TRBJ1-1; D gene: TRBD1; clone size: .; V gene: TRBV30; CDR3 protein: CAWRRRGQGAANTEAFF; CDR3 DNA: TGTGCCTGGAGGAGGAGGGGACAGGGGGCGGCGAACACTGAAGCTTTCTTT
J gene: TRBJ1-1; D gene: TRBD1; clone size: .; V gene: TRBV11-3; CDR3 protein: CASSLVGTENTEAFF; CDR3 DNA: TGTGCCAGCAGCTTAGTAGGGACAGAGAACACTGAAGCTTTCTTT
J gene: TRBJ2-1; D gene: TRBD2; clone size: .; V gene: TRBV27; CDR3 protein: CASSRLAGNEQFF; CDR3 DNA: TGTGCCAGCAGCCGACTAGCGGGCAATGAGCAGTTCTTC
J gene: TRBJ2-1; D gene: TRBD1; clone size: .; V gene: TRBV10-2; CDR3 protein: CASSEMGDREFF; CDR3 DNA: TGCGCCAGCAGTGAGATGGGAGACAGGGAATTCTTC
J gene: TRBJ1-1; D gene: .; clone size: .; V gene: TRBV30; CDR3 protein: CAWSLVGAEAFF; CDR3 DNA: TGTGCCTGGAGTTTGGTCGGTGCTGAAGCTTTCTTT
J gene: TRBJ2-1; D gene: .; clone size: .; V gene: TRBV6-5; CDR3 protein: CASSSANSYNEQFF; CDR3 DNA: TGTGCCAGCAGTTCCGCAAACTCCTACAATGAGCAGTTCTTC
J gene: TRBJ2-7; D gene: .; clone size: .; V gene: TRBV20-1; CDR3 protein: CSARRGVIQYF; CDR3 DNA: TGCAGTGCTAGGCGCGGAGTAATTCAGTACTTC
J gene: TRBJ1-4; D gene: .; clone size: .; V gene: TRBV7-2; CDR3 protein: CASSLQQSGEKLFF; CDR3 DNA: TGTGCCAGCAGCTTACAGCAGTCAGGTGAAAAACTGTTTTTT
J gene: TRBJ1-5; D gene: TRBD1; clone size: few; V gene: TRBV9; CDR3 protein: CASSTGQGVGQPQHF; CDR3 DNA: TGTGCCAGCAGCACCGGACAGGGGGTAGGTCAGCCCCAGCATTTT
J gene: TRBJ2-5; D gene: TRBD1; clone size: .; V gene: TRBV28; CDR3 protein: CASSRQGRAQETQYF; CDR3 DNA: TGTGCCAGCAGTCGACAGGGAAGGGCCCAAGAGACCCAGTACTTC
J gene: TRBJ2-2; D gene: TRBD2; clone size: .; V gene: TRBV19; CDR3 protein: CASSLGSGLDTGELFF; CDR3 DNA: TGTGCCAGTAGTCTCGGTAGCGGGTTGGACACCGGGGAGCTGTTTTTT
J gene: TRBJ2-1; D gene: .; clone size: .; V gene: TRBV7-9; CDR3 protein: CATTRYSNNEQFF; CDR3 DNA: TGTGCCACCACACGGTACTCGAACAATGAGCAGTTCTTC
J gene: TRBJ1-2; D gene: .; clone size: .; V gene: TRBV14; CDR3 protein: CASSQAGYGYTF; CDR3 DNA: TGTGCCAGCAGCCAGGCGGGCTATGGCTACACCTTC
J gene: TRBJ2-7; D gene: .; clone size: few; V gene: TRBV29-1; CDR3 protein: CSVEGAYEQYF; CDR3 DNA: TGCAGCGTTGAAGGCGCATACGAGCAGTACTTC
J gene: TRBJ1-5; D gene: TRBD1; clone size: .; V gene: TRBV9; CDR3 protein: CASSVAGGAEPQHF; CDR3 DNA: TGTGCCAGCAGCGTAGCAGGGGGGGCTGAGCCCCAGCATTTT
J gene: TRBJ2-3; D gene: TRBD2; clone size: once; V gene: TRBV7-6; CDR3 protein: CASSLRLAGGTDTQYF; CDR3 DNA: TGTGCCAGCAGCTTGCGACTAGCGGGAGGTACAGATACGCAGTATTTT
J gene: TRBJ2-1; D gene: .; clone size: .; V gene: TRBV7-2; CDR3 protein: CASRTRSSGGDEQFF; CDR3 DNA: TGTGCCAGCAGAACCCGGAGCAGCGGAGGGGATGAGCAGTTCTTC
J gene: TRBJ2-3; D gene: .; clone size: once; V gene: TRBV30; CDR3 protein: CAWSHGTGGTDTQYF; CDR3 DNA: TGTGCCTGGAGTCACGGGACCGGGGGCACAGATACGCAGTATTTT
J gene: TRBJ2-5; D gene: .; clone size: .; V gene: TRBV7-9; CDR3 protein: CASSEDRTQETQYF; CDR3 DNA: TGTGCCAGCAGCGAAGACAGGACCCAAGAGACCCAGTACTTC
J gene: TRBJ2-1; D gene: .; clone size: once; V gene: TRBV5-1; CDR3 protein: CASREHTAHNEQFF; CDR3 DNA: TGCGCCAGCAGGGAACACACCGCCCACAATGAGCAGTTCTTC
J gene: TRBJ2-6; D gene: TRBD2; clone size: many; V gene: TRBV7-9; CDR3 protein: CASSLGLAGFGANVLTF; CDR3 DNA: TGTGCCAGCAGCTTAGGGCTAGCGGGTTTTGGGGCCAACGTCCTGACTTTC
J gene: TRBJ2-1; D gene: .; clone size: .; V gene: TRBV9; CDR3 protein: CASSGVEQFF; CDR3 DNA: TGTGCCAGCAGCGGGGTGGAGCAGTTCTTC
J gene: TRBJ2-3; D gene: .; clone size: .; V gene: TRBV2; CDR3 protein: CASIGGWGGGGTDTQYF; CDR3 DNA: TGTGCCAGCATTGGGGGTTGGGGAGGAGGGGGCACAGATACGCAGTATTTT
J gene: TRBJ1-1; D gene: TRBD1; clone size: .; V gene: TRBV27; CDR3 protein: CASTRGGEAFF; CDR3 DNA: TGTGCCAGCACCAGGGGGGGAGAGGCTTTCTTT
J gene: TRBJ2-3; D gene: TRBD2; clone size: .; V gene: TRBV9; CDR3 protein: CASAPGSAGDTDTQYF; CDR3 DNA: TGTGCCAGCGCCCCCGGCTCAGCGGGAGACACAGATACGCAGTATTTT
J gene: TRBJ2-7; D gene: TRBD1; clone size: .; V gene: TRBV7-9; CDR3 protein: CASSLVRGTGVYEQYF; CDR3 DNA: TGTGCCAGCAGCTTAGTTAGGGGGACAGGAGTCTACGAGCAGTACTTC
J gene: TRBJ1-1; D gene: .; clone size: .; V gene: TRBV29-1; CDR3 protein: CSVLDTEAFF; CDR3 DNA: TGCAGCGTTCTAGATACTGAAGCTTTCTTT
J gene: TRBJ1-6; D gene: .; clone size: .; V gene: TRBV12-5; CDR3 protein: CASARWGRSSSPLHF; CDR3 DNA: TGTGCTAGTGCTCGGTGGGGGAGGTCCAGTTCACCCCTCCACTTT
J gene: TRBJ2-7; D gene: .; clone size: few; V gene: TRBV10-1; CDR3 protein: CASSESRGAAAYEQYF; CDR3 DNA: TGCGCCAGCAGTGAGTCGAGGGGAGCCGCCGCCTACGAGCAGTACTTC
J gene: TRBJ2-7; D gene: .; clone size: few; V gene: TRBV7-9; CDR3 protein: CASSLGDRLYEQYF; CDR3 DNA: TGTGCCAGCAGCTTAGGGGACCGACTCTACGAGCAGTACTTC
J gene: TRBJ1-1; D gene: TRBD1; clone size: .; V gene: TRBV7-7; CDR3 protein: CASSCNPGTENTEAFF; CDR3 DNA: TGTGCTAGCAGCTGCAATCCCGGGACAGAGAACACTGAAGCTTTCTTT
J gene: TRBJ2-7; D gene: TRBD2; clone size: .; V gene: TRBV7-9; CDR3 protein: CASSAIAGGPRYEQYF; CDR3 DNA: TGTGCCAGCAGCGCCATAGCGGGAGGGCCCCGCTACGAGCAGTACTTC
J gene: TRBJ1-1; D gene: .; clone size: .; V gene: TRBV29-1; CDR3 protein: CSVVILNADTEAFF; CDR3 DNA: TGCAGCGTTGTTATCTTGAACGCGGACACTGAAGCTTTCTTT
J gene: TRBJ2-1; D gene: .; clone size: .; V gene: TRBV5-4; CDR3 protein: CASSLAGYYNEQFF; CDR3 DNA: TGTGCCAGCAGCTTGGCGGGATATTACAATGAGCAGTTCTTC
J gene: TRBJ2-1; D gene: .; clone size: .; V gene: TRBV10-2; CDR3 protein: CASRTTSYNEQFF; CDR3 DNA: TGCGCCAGCAGGACGACCTCCTACAATGAGCAGTTCTTC
J gene: TRBJ2-5; D gene: .; clone size: few; V gene: TRBV11-3; CDR3 protein: CASSLMIHRGQYF; CDR3 DNA: TGTGCCAGCAGCTTAATGATCCATAGGGGCCAGTACTTC
J gene: TRBJ2-1; D gene: .; clone size: .; V gene: TRBV6-5; CDR3 protein: CASSYSGGNYNEQFF; CDR3 DNA: TGTGCCAGCAGTTACTCAGGCGGGAACTACAATGAGCAGTTCTTC
J gene: TRBJ1-5; D gene: .; clone size: .; V gene: TRBV13; CDR3 protein: CASSLVGQPQHF; CDR3 DNA: TGTGCCAGCAGCTTGGTCGGTCAGCCCCAGCATTTT
J gene: TRBJ1-2; D gene: .; clone size: .; V gene: TRBV6-1; CDR3 protein: CASSIDPGNYGYTF; CDR3 DNA: TGTGCCAGCAGTATTGACCCAGGGAACTATGGCTACACCTTC
J gene: TRBJ2-2; D gene: .; clone size: .; V gene: TRBV7-6; CDR3 protein: CASSLSRGGSTGELFF; CDR3 DNA: TGTGCCAGCAGCTTGAGCAGGGGGGGAAGCACCGGGGAGCTGTTTTTT
J gene: TRBJ2-3; D gene: TRBD2; clone size: once; V gene: TRBV7-9; CDR3 protein: CASSLKLAGGPDTQYF; CDR3 DNA: TGTGCCAGCAGCTTAAAACTAGCGGGAGGGCCAGATACGCAGTATTTT
J gene: TRBJ2-1; D gene: .; clone size: .; V gene: TRBV30; CDR3 protein: CAWSVIGNNEQFF; CDR3 DNA: TGTGCCTGGAGTGTAATAGGGAACAATGAGCAGTTCTTC
J gene: TRBJ2-2; D gene: TRBD2; clone size: .; V gene: TRBV4-3; CDR3 protein: CASSPSGTNTGELFF; CDR3 DNA: TGCGCCAGCAGCCCTAGCGGGACGAACACCGGGGAGCTGTTTTTT
J gene: TRBJ2-1; D gene: .; clone size: .; V gene: TRBV27; CDR3 protein: CASGKRVDEQFF; CDR3 DNA: TGTGCCAGCGGGAAGCGGGTCGATGAGCAGTTCTTC
J gene: TRBJ1-5; D gene: .; clone size: once; V gene: TRBV7-2; CDR3 protein: CASSSARDQPQHF; CDR3 DNA: TGTGCCAGCAGCTCAGCTCGGGATCAGCCCCAGCATTTT
J gene: TRBJ2-5; D gene: .; clone size: .; V gene: TRBV25-1; CDR3 protein: CASSDNVGETQYF; CDR3 DNA: TGTGCCAGCAGTGATAATGTCGGGGAGACCCAGTACTTC
J gene: TRBJ1-5; D gene: TRBD1; clone size: .; V gene: TRBV27; CDR3 protein: CASNPSGGHQPQHF; CDR3 DNA: TGTGCCAGCAATCCTTCAGGGGGCCATCAGCCCCAGCATTTT
J gene: TRBJ2-4; D gene: .; clone size: .; V gene: TRBV11-3; CDR3 protein: CASSFNQGSIQYF; CDR3 DNA: TGTGCCAGCAGCTTTAACCAGGGCAGCATTCAGTACTTC
J gene: TRBJ1-2; D gene: .; clone size: .; V gene: TRBV28; CDR3 protein: CVVANYGYTF; CDR3 DNA: TGTGTGGTAGCTAACTATGGCTACACCTTC
J gene: TRBJ2-1; D gene: TRBD1; clone size: .; V gene: TRBV5-1; CDR3 protein: CASSLDPTGPNEQFF; CDR3 DNA: TGCGCCAGCAGCTTGGACCCGACAGGGCCCAATGAGCAGTTCTTC